This record concerns one TCR beta chain sequence. TCRdb ran MiXCR on the 5' RACE reads and lists one entry per CDR3 protein. The sample comprises hundreds of thousands of distinct CDR3 sequences, 15% to 20% of which are singletons, and about a fifth rests with the top ten. The sample originates from a study of T-cell memory formation after mild COVID-19. This CDR3 comprises 15 residues. Germline V gene sequence: CDR1 ENHRY, CDR2 SYGVKD. V was pared by 10 bases and J by 3 bases, with 12 bases of the junction left unmatched. The receptor was isolated from a man between 18 and 29 years old who had mild COVID-19 (a few samples of this study predate the infection). Cell type and time point are not known. Specimen: PBMCs or a T cell subset sorted from them (not recorded which). This chain links TRBV10-3 with TRBJ2-3; 8 positions match TRBD2. CDR3 in amino acids: CATESYSGVTDTQYF. The CDR3 DNA follows: TGTGCCACGGAATCCTATAGCGGGGTAACAGATACGCAGTATTTT.